These T cell receptor beta chains were read from a single sample in a study of response to subunit inactivated influenza vaccine. MiXCR was run by TCRdb on the RT-PCR reads, yielding one entry per CDR3 protein. Of roughly 520,000 distinct CDR3 sequences listed, approximately 24% are singletons. The source was CD4+ T cells sorted from PBMCs, collected about 5 days after vaccination. The receptor set was obtained from a man aged 45-65 years who received an inactivated influenza vaccine. Both conserved end residues are trimmed from each CDR3. A D gene is named only where the DNA matches it firmly.

J gene | V gene | D gene | CDR3 protein
TRBJ2-5 | TRBV5-6 | NA | ASSLAMTGRAETQY
TRBJ2-1 | TRBV5-1 | NA | ASSLGSSRANEQF
TRBJ2-1 | TRBV18 | NA | ASSPGQVNEQF
TRBJ2-1 | TRBV7-8 | TRBD1 | ASSPDRGRQF
TRBJ2-5 | TRBV6-2/TRBV6-3 | NA | ATSGWRGTQETQY
TRBJ1-6 | TRBV7-9 | NA | ASRTAGTPNSPLH
TRBJ2-5 | TRBV5-1 | NA | ASRPGGQGSGTQY
TRBJ2-7 | TRBV11-1 | NA | ASSLDAASYEQY
TRBJ1-2 | TRBV27 | NA | ASSSIWGASSHT
TRBJ2-1 | TRBV25-1 | NA | ASSEFSGLRVEQF
TRBJ1-5 | TRBV15 | NA | ATSRDIGGYQPQH
TRBJ2-6 | TRBV3-1 | NA | ASSQHGRGDVLT
TRBJ1-5 | TRBV10-3 | TRBD1 | AIRTGVDQPQH
TRBJ2-2 | TRBV5-1 | TRBD2 | ASSTSGSGNTGELF
TRBJ2-1 | TRBV6-5 | TRBD2 | ASRLTSGTYNEQF
TRBJ1-1 | TRBV5-1 | NA | ASSLAKGRTEAF
TRBJ2-7 | TRBV4-2 | NA | ASSQAGGSYEQY
TRBJ2-7 | TRBV5-1 | NA | ASRQTGSLGEQY
TRBJ2-4 | TRBV4-1 | TRBD1 | ASSQTGQGYAKNIQY
TRBJ2-1 | TRBV5-1 | NA | ASSLWGSPREQF
TRBJ1-2 | TRBV4-1 | TRBD1 | ASSQVTTGAGYGYT
TRBJ2-4 | TRBV20-1 | NA | SAGDRREPKTFQY
TRBJ2-3 | TRBV5-1 | TRBD2 | ASSSRRLAGLTDTQY
TRBJ2-2 | TRBV5-1 | TRBD1 | ASSLETGTGELF
TRBJ2-7 | TRBV2 | TRBD1 | ASTGTGGNYEQY
TRBJ2-1 | TRBV29-1 | TRBD2 | SVEHPPRLAGGSIRSYNEQF
TRBJ2-1 | TRBV11-2 | NA | ASSIGGGREQF
TRBJ2-2 | TRBV10-3 | NA | AISQDLNTGELF
TRBJ1-5 | TRBV29-1 | NA | SVSRGSNQPQH
TRBJ2-7 | TRBV4-1 | NA | ASSQDRYTGYEQY
TRBJ2-1 | TRBV20-1 | NA | SAMWVNSYNEQF
TRBJ2-5 | TRBV20-1 | NA | SAIRSGTVSGTQY
TRBJ2-1 | TRBV28 | TRBD2 | ASRSTGTSGRAEQF
TRBJ2-1 | TRBV3-1 | TRBD2 | ASTTSGRWNEQF
TRBJ1-4 | TRBV29-1 | TRBD1 | SVGTGGGSNEKLF
TRBJ2-7 | TRBV15 | NA | ATSRSSLWGGHEQY
TRBJ1-2 | TRBV4-3 | NA | ASSQRMVGFGYT
TRBJ2-4 | TRBV9 | NA | ASSVGGYGNIQY
TRBJ2-7 | TRBV12-3/TRBV12-4 | TRBD1 | ASSPGGTGPYEQY
TRBJ2-5 | TRBV5-1 | NA | ASSLHPAGEAGVPQETQY
TRBJ2-1 | TRBV6-2/TRBV6-3 | TRBD2 | ASRDPGLAGINEQF
TRBJ2-6 | TRBV20-1 | NA | SAKDAGQPSGANVLT
TRBJ1-1 | TRBV6-2/TRBV6-3 | NA | ASSTRGLNTEAF